A selection of T cell receptor beta chains follows, all from one sample in a study of T cell responses to AZD1222 COVID-19 vaccine. The data were produced by immunoSEQ multiplex PCR, yet TCRdb's version contains in-frame clones alone and is incomplete. The table shows about 25,000 clones, with over 75% occurring only once. The sample was peripheral blood, taken 28 days after the second AZD1222 dose. These receptor sequences come from an adult who received the AZD1222 COVID-19 vaccine. CDR3s include the opening cysteine and the closing phenylalanine or tryptophan. D genes are given only for firm matches. Size values are once, few and many counts, or a class for expanded clones, and some rows have none.

clone_size,d_call,j_call,v_call,cdr3_aa,cdr3_nt
few,-,TRBJ2-7,TRBV29-1,CSGKTGSSEQYF,TGCAGCGGGAAGACAGGTTCGTCCGAGCAGTACTTC
-,TRBD1,TRBJ2-4,TRBV28,CASSRQGTKNIQYF,TGTGCCAGCAGTCGACAGGGTACCAAAAACATTCAGTACTTC
-,TRBD1,TRBJ1-1,TRBV6-5,CASRLTTGGTEAFF,TGTGCCAGCAGATTAACTACAGGGGGCACTGAAGCTTTCTTT
-,-,TRBJ1-2,TRBV5-1,CASSLGRALDYGYTF,TGCGCCAGCAGCTTGGGAAGGGCATTGGACTATGGCTACACCTTC
-,TRBD1,TRBJ1-3,TRBV19,CASIRTGLGGTIYF,TGTGCCAGTATCCGGACAGGGCTCGGCGGGACCATATATTTT
-,-,TRBJ1-5,TRBV29-1,CSVGGLDSNQPQHF,TGCAGCGTTGGGGGTTTGGATAGCAATCAGCCCCAGCATTTT
-,-,TRBJ2-3,TRBV6-4,CASSDGSSTDTQYF,TGTGCCAGCAGTGACGGGTCTAGCACAGATACGCAGTATTTT
once,TRBD1,TRBJ1-1,TRBV28,CASSLGQGNTEAFF,TGTGCCAGCAGTTTAGGACAGGGAAACACTGAAGCTTTCTTT
few,-,TRBJ1-2,TRBV5-4,CASSLDANFFYGYTF,TGTGCCAGCAGCTTGGATGCAAATTTTTTCTATGGCTACACCTTC
-,-,TRBJ2-1,TRBV7-8,CASSLSWRPHNEQFF,TGTGCCAGCAGCTTATCATGGAGGCCCCACAATGAGCAGTTCTTC
-,-,TRBJ1-6,TRBV7-2,CASSLWGTILSPLHF,TGTGCCAGCAGCTTATGGGGGACAATCCTCTCACCCCTCCACTTT
-,TRBD1,TRBJ1-2,TRBV12-3/TRBV12-4,CASRSQGGYGYTF,TGTGCCAGCAGGAGCCAGGGGGGATATGGCTACACCTTC
-,-,TRBJ1-1,TRBV6-2/TRBV6-3,CASSSQENTEAFF,TGTGCCAGCAGTTCACAGGAGAACACTGAAGCTTTCTTT
-,TRBD1,TRBJ2-7,TRBV13,CASSLRTGYSYEQYF,TGTGCCAGCAGCCTTAGGACAGGATATTCCTACGAGCAGTACTTC
-,-,TRBJ2-5,TRBV19,CASLGRGQETQYF,TGTGCCAGCCTAGGACGGGGCCAAGAGACCCAGTACTTC
-,-,TRBJ1-5,TRBV25-1,CASNPGDSNQPQHF,TGTGCCAGCAACCCAGGAGATAGCAATCAGCCCCAGCATTTT
-,TRBD1,TRBJ2-1,TRBV10-3,CAISGWTGYYNEQFF,TGTGCCATCAGTGGCTGGACAGGGTACTACAATGAGCAGTTCTTC
-,-,TRBJ2-5,TRBV6-2/TRBV6-3,CASSYSAEETQYF,TGTGCCAGCAGTTACTCGGCCGAAGAGACCCAGTACTTC
-,TRBD2,TRBJ2-2,TRBV5-6,CASTTGLPLAGELFF,TGTGCCAGCACCACGGGACTACCCCTGGCCGGGGAGCTGTTTTTT
-,-,TRBJ2-3,TRBV10-3,CAISRQTSTDTQYF,TGTGCCATCAGCCGACAGACTAGCACAGATACGCAGTATTTT
-,-,TRBJ1-1,TRBV27,CASSSFLAFF,TGTGCCAGCAGTTCGTTTCTGGCTTTCTTT
once,TRBD1,TRBJ2-5,TRBV6-5,CASGRGQETQYF,TGTGCCAGCGGCAGGGGGCAAGAGACCCAGTACTTC
-,-,TRBJ2-3,TRBV21-1,CASIKGFSQYF,TGTGCCAGCATCAAGGGGTTTTCGCAGTATTTT
-,-,TRBJ2-4,TRBV19,CASSIVASKNIQYF,TGTGCCAGTAGTATAGTAGCGAGCAAAAACATTCAGTACTTC
-,-,TRBJ2-7,TRBV6-1,CASSDPGYEQYF,TGTGCCAGCAGTGATCCGGGCTACGAGCAGTACTTC
-,TRBD1,TRBJ1-2,TRBV5-1,CASSLDPGQGVGYGYTF,TGCGCCAGCAGCTTAGATCCGGGACAGGGGGTCGGCTATGGCTACACCTTC
-,TRBD1,TRBJ1-2,TRBV2,CASSQRTGDYGYTF,TGTGCCAGCAGCCAAAGGACAGGGGACTATGGCTACACCTTC
-,-,TRBJ1-2,TRBV28,CASSLRTSGYTF,TGTGCCAGCAGTTTGAGGACAAGTGGCTACACCTTC
-,-,TRBJ2-3,TRBV19,CASSMQVLDTQYF,TGTGCCAGTAGTATGCAGGTTTTAGATACGCAGTATTTT
-,TRBD1,TRBJ2-7,TRBV5-4,CASSLSGTGIYEQYF,TGTGCCAGCAGCTTGTCTGGGACAGGGATCTACGAGCAGTACTTC
-,-,TRBJ1-4,TRBV15,CATSRDLGQANEKLFF,TGTGCCACCAGCAGAGATCTCGGACAAGCTAATGAAAAACTGTTTTTT
-,-,TRBJ2-7,TRBV21-1,CASSKGEGGLGEQYF,TGTGCCAGCAGCAAAGGCGAGGGGGGACTTGGCGAGCAGTACTTC
-,-,TRBJ2-2,TRBV19,CASSPTATGELFF,TGTGCCAGTAGTCCCACGGCCACCGGGGAGCTGTTTTTT
-,TRBD2,TRBJ2-7,TRBV18,CASSPTLAGGSYEQYF,TGTGCCAGCTCACCTACCTTAGCGGGTGGCTCCTACGAGCAGTACTTC
once,-,TRBJ2-5,TRBV27,CASSTSQETQYF,TGTGCCAGCAGTACCTCCCAAGAGACCCAGTACTTC
-,-,TRBJ2-2,TRBV14,CASSPHWGVGELFF,TGTGCCAGCAGCCCCCACTGGGGAGTCGGGGAGCTGTTTTTT
-,-,TRBJ1-1,TRBV2,CASKSEVNTEAFF,TGTGCCAGCAAATCCGAAGTGAACACTGAAGCTTTCTTT
-,-,TRBJ2-1,TRBV4-2,CASSQGSASADEQFF,TGTGCCAGCAGCCAAGGGTCGGCTAGCGCGGATGAGCAGTTCTTC
-,-,TRBJ1-1,TRBV12-3/TRBV12-4,CASSLQTTLGAFF,TGTGCCAGCAGTTTACAAACAACCCTGGGAGCTTTCTTT
-,-,TRBJ2-1,TRBV24-1,CATSDFPASSYNEQFF,TGTGCCACCAGTGATTTCCCAGCGAGCTCCTACAATGAGCAGTTCTTC
-,-,TRBJ2-5,TRBV7-2,CASSARTGQETQYF,TGTGCCAGCAGCGCTAGGACGGGCCAAGAGACCCAGTACTTC
-,TRBD1,TRBJ1-2,TRBV18,CASSPRTGKYYGYTF,TGTGCCAGCTCACCACGGACAGGGAAATACTATGGCTACACCTTC
-,TRBD2,TRBJ2-2,TRBV6-1,CASSDLPGAGVGELFF,TGTGCCAGCAGTGACCTGCCTGGGGCGGGAGTCGGGGAGCTGTTTTTT
once,-,TRBJ1-4,TRBV28,CASRRGGLRNEKLFF,TGTGCCAGCAGGCGAGGGGGACTTCGGAATGAAAAACTGTTTTTT
-,TRBD2,TRBJ2-3,TRBV28,CASRPGGWEGQDTQYF,TGTGCCAGCAGACCCGGTGGGTGGGAGGGCCAAGATACGCAGTATTTT
large,-,TRBJ2-1,TRBV19,CASSNGYNEQFF,TGTGCCAGTAGTAATGGATACAATGAGCAGTTCTTC
-,TRBD1,TRBJ1-2,TRBV28,CASRPGQGGNYGYTF,TGTGCCAGCAGACCTGGACAGGGAGGTAACTATGGCTACACCTTC
-,-,TRBJ1-6,TRBV7-8,CASSLVGSYNSPLHF,TGTGCCAGCAGCTTGGTTGGGTCCTATAATTCACCCCTCCACTTT